These T cell receptor beta chains were read from a single sample in a study of beta chain features in type 1 diabetes. Produced via immunoSEQ multiplex PCR; TCRdb's table is partial and in-frame only. The sample gives about 23,000 clones, around three fifths of which show up once; 0.37% is in the top ten. Sequencing used stem cell memory CD4+ T cells from blood. These receptors were obtained from a man between 18 and 29 years old with type 1 diabetes. Each CDR3 is given with its conserved first and last residue. D genes are given only for firm matches. Only part of the rows carry a size: once, few, many, or a class if the clone is expanded.

TRBJ2-7 | TRBD1 | TRBV7-2 | few | CASSSPGQDSYEQYF | TGTGCCAGCAGCTCACCGGGACAGGACTCCTACGAGCAGTACTTC
TRBJ2-1 | NA | TRBV28 | few | CASKYREGSYNEQFF | TGTGCCAGTAAATACAGGGAAGGTTCCTACAATGAGCAGTTCTTC
TRBJ2-7 | NA | TRBV7-8 | NA | CASSSSGAGYEQYF | TGTGCCAGCAGCTCCTCAGGGGCCGGCTACGAGCAGTACTTC
TRBJ1-2 | NA | TRBV7-8 | once | CASSLGAVYLYTF | TGTGCCAGCAGCTTAGGGGCAGTGTATCTCTACACCTTC
TRBJ2-1 | NA | TRBV29-1 | NA | CSVEDKWSGEQFF | TGCAGCGTTGAAGATAAGTGGTCCGGGGAGCAGTTCTTC
TRBJ2-7 | NA | TRBV2 | NA | CASNNQGFAYEQYF | TGTGCCAGCAATAACCAGGGATTTGCCTACGAGCAGTACTTC
TRBJ1-6 | TRBD1 | TRBV2 | NA | CASSGRTGSNSPLHF | TGTGCCAGCAGTGGCCGGACAGGATCTAATTCACCCCTCCACTTT
TRBJ2-3 | NA | TRBV19 | few | CASSIAADTQYF | TGTGCCAGTAGTATAGCGGCAGATACGCAGTATTTT
TRBJ1-1 | TRBD1 | TRBV29-1 | NA | CSVLGQLLNTEAFF | TGCAGCGTTTTGGGACAGCTATTGAACACTGAAGCTTTCTTT
TRBJ2-1 | NA | TRBV18 | few | CASSPGGTYNEQFF | TGTGCCAGCTCACCAGGGGGCACCTACAATGAGCAGTTCTTC
TRBJ2-1 | NA | TRBV5-1 | NA | CASRADSLFNEQFF | TGCGCCAGCAGAGCGGACAGCCTCTTTAATGAGCAGTTCTTC
TRBJ2-3 | NA | TRBV19 | NA | CASTDRPSSTDTQYF | TGTGCCAGTACTGACAGACCCTCTAGCACAGATACGCAGTATTTT
TRBJ2-1 | TRBD2 | TRBV6-4 | NA | CASSPLAANEQFF | TGTGCCAGCAGTCCACTAGCGGCAAATGAGCAGTTCTTC
TRBJ1-2 | TRBD1 | TRBV30 | few | CAWSASGGSYGYTF | TGTGCCTGGAGTGCATCAGGGGGCAGCTATGGCTACACCTTC
TRBJ1-3 | NA | TRBV28 | NA | CASRTTGTGNTIYF | TGTGCCAGCAGAACTACAGGGACTGGAAACACCATATATTTT
TRBJ1-3 | NA | TRBV19 | NA | CASSPTRANSGNTIYF | TGTGCCAGTAGCCCAACCAGGGCCAACTCTGGAAACACCATATATTTT
TRBJ2-3 | TRBD2 | TRBV5-1 | NA | CASSAGLEVSTDTQYF | TGCGCCAGCAGCGCTGGACTAGAAGTTAGCACAGATACGCAGTATTTT